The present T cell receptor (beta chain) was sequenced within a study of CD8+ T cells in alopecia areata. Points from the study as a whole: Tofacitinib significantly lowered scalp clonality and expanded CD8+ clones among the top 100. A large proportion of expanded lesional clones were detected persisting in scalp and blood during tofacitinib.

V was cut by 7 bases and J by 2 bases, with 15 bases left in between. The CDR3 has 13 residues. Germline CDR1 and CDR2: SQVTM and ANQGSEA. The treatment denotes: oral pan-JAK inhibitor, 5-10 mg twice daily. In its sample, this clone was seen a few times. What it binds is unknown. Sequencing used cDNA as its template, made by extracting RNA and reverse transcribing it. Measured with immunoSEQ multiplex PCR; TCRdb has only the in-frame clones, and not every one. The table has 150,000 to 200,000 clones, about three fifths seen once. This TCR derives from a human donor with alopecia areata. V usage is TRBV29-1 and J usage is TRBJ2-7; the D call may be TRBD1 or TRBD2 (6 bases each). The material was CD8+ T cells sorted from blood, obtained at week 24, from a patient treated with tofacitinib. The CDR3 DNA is TGCAGCGCCCAAGGGGGGAGTACCTACGAGCAGTACTTC. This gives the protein CSAQGGSTYEQYF.